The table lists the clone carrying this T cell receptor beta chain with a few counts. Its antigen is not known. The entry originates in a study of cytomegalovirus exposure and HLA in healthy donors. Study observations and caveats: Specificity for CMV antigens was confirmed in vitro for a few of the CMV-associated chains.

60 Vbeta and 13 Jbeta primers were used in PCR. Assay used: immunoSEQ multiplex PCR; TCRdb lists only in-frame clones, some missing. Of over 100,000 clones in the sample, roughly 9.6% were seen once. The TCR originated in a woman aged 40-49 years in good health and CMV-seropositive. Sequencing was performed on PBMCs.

The CDR3 nucleotides are TGTGCCAGCGCCTCGCAGGGGATGGCCTATGGCTACACCTTC. Translating gives CASASQGMAYGYTF. The chain combines TRBV2 with TRBJ1-2; D perhaps matches TRBD1 (6 bases). V was cut by 8 bases and J by 4 bases, with 17 bases left in between. This CDR3 region has 14 residues. Germline V gives CDR1 SNHLY, CDR2 FYNNEI.